One and the same sample provided the 26 T cell receptor beta chains below, sequenced in a study of Ad26.COV2.S vaccination and SARS-CoV-2 variants. Noted treatment: around 19 received Ad26.COV2.S at low or high dose, single or two shots; about five received placebo; per-sample allocation not given. Sampling happened 63 days after the first vaccine or placebo injection. Method: immunoSEQ multiplex PCR; TCRdb's copy keeps in-frame clones and lacks some. The sample shows approximately 400,000 clones, 83% of them seen only once. The source material was peripheral blood, sampled in a trial of Ad26.COV2.S vaccine versus placebo. The receptor set was obtained from a person between 18 and 59 years old who received the Ad26.COV2.S COVID-19 vaccine or a placebo.

The rearrangement links TRBV4-1 to TRBJ1-1; 10 bases are shared with TRBD1. Germline lookup yields CDR1 MGHRA and CDR2 YSYEKL. V lost 4 bases to trimming and J lost 11 bases; unmatched junction nucleotides: 4. This CDR3 contains 12 residues. The CDR3 spells CASSLTGGYAFF. The CDR3 DNA follows: TGCGCCAGCAGCCTGACAGGGGGCTATGCTTTCTTT.

To note about this clone: At the DNA level, this CDR3 is encoded by other sequences in the same sample as well. The chain joins TRBV7-2 to TRBJ1-3; D call uncertain. Trimming shortened V by 1 base and J by 1 base, and 5 bases separated the two germline ends. The CDR3 spans 14 residues. Germline CDR1 is SGHTA and CDR2 is FQGNSA. Here the CDR3 DNA reads TGTGCCAGCAGCTTAGGAGGGTCTGGAAACACCATATATTTT. It translates to CASSLGGSGNTIYF.

This clone occurred once. The chain links TRBV12-5 to TRBJ2-3; maybe TRBD2 (6 bases). Germline values: CDR1 LGHNT, CDR2 FRNRAP. The CDR3 loop spans 17 amino acids. V dropped 0 bases and J dropped 6 bases, with 19 bases sitting between them. The chain's CDR3 is CASGLVGGTVPLDTQYF. The CDR3 DNA follows: TGTGCTAGTGGTTTGGTAGGAGGGACCGTCCCCCTGGATACGCAGTATTTT.

The V call is TRBV25-1, the J call TRBJ1-6, with D unresolved. The V end lost 10 bases, the J end lost 2 bases, and 9 bases lay between the germline ends. This CDR3 spans 13 amino acids. CDR1 and CDR2 (germline): MGHDK, SYGVNS. The CDR3 DNA is TGTGCCACCCCCCGGGCCTATAATTCACCCCTCCACTTT. Translating it yields CATPRAYNSPLHF.

V and J are TRBV18 and TRBJ2-3, with TRBD2 matching 7 bases. Germline V gives CDR1 KGHSH, CDR2 LQKENI. V lost 3 bases and J lost 1; bases outside the gene matches: 10. CDR3 length: 17 amino acids. The DNA of the CDR3 is TGTGCCAGCTCACCCCTGGGGGGGGGAATTGGCACAGATACGCAGTATTTT. Translating it yields CASSPLGGGIGTDTQYF. Using reference TRBV18 and TRBJ2-3 for the parts outside the CDR3, the full variable domain is NAGVMQNPRHLVRRRGQEARLRCSPMKGHSHVYWYRQLPEEGLKFMVYLQKENIIDESGMPKERFSAEFPKEGPSILRIQQVVRGDSAAYFCASSPLGGGIGTDTQYFGPGTRLTVL.

The chain carries TRBV9 and TRBJ1-2, with D hard to call. This CDR3 has 16 amino acids. Germline CDR1 and CDR2: SGDLS and YYNGEE. V was pared by 0 bases and J by 4 bases, with 16 bases between. The CDR3 nucleotides are TGTGCCAGCAGCGTAGAGGCATCGTACCCCTTCTATGGCTACACCTTC. Protein product: CASSVEASYPFYGYTF.

V gene TRBV12-2 combines with J gene TRBJ1-6. TRBV12-2 is shown as a pseudogene. The CDR3 extends over 17 amino acids. For the CDR3, the DNA is TGTGCAAGTCGCCCTCGGGGTACTCCCTCCTATAATTCACCCCTCCACTTT. This gives the protein CASRPRGTPSYNSPLHF.

This chain links TRBV2 with TRBJ2-7, with D unresolved. The V and J ends lost 6 bases and 3 bases respectively, with 15 bases between them. Germline V gene lookup returns CDR1 SNHLY and CDR2 FYNNEI. The CDR3 contains 14 residues. CDR3: CASRPLKGNYEQYF. As DNA, the CDR3 is TGTGCCAGCAGACCCCTGAAGGGCAACTACGAGCAGTACTTC. The full variable domain, in which reference TRBV2 and TRBJ2-7 provide the parts outside the CDR3, is EPEVTQTPSHQVTQMGQEVILRCVPISNHLYFYWYRQILGQKVEFLVSFYNNEISEKSEIFDDQFSVERPDGSNFTLKIRSTKLEDSAMYFCASRPLKGNYEQYFGPGTRLTVT.

The chain uses TRBV7-2 and TRBJ1-1; no definite D call. The V and J ends lost 3 bases and 10 bases respectively, with 12 bases between them. Germline V lookup: CDR1 SGHTA, CDR2 FQGNSA. The CDR3 spans 12 residues. In DNA, the CDR3 is TGTGCCAGCAGCTTGCGGGCTAGGGCAGCTTTCTTT. This translates into CASSLRARAAFF.

The V and J genes are TRBV27 and TRBJ1-5, with TRBD1 matching over 12 bases. This CDR3 is 15 amino acids long. Trimming cost V 2 bases and J 5 bases; bases outside gene matches: 1. The germline V gene encodes CDR1 MNHEY and CDR2 SMNVEV (reference sequence). The CDR3 loop reads CASSLGTGGDQPQHF. CDR3 sequence (DNA): TGTGCCAGCAGTTTAGGGACAGGGGGCGATCAGCCCCAGCATTTT.

V and J are TRBV19 and TRBJ2-2; D is perhaps TRBD1 or TRBD2 (5 bases each). CDR1 is LNHDA, CDR2 SQIVND, per germline (reference sequence). The CDR3 length is 14 residues. The V and J ends lost 7 bases and 7 bases respectively, with 16 bases between them. In nucleotides, the CDR3 is TGTGCCAGTAAACCGGGGCCAGAGCACGGGGAGCTGTTTTTT. It is translated as CASKPGPEHGELFF.

The V call is TRBV9, the J call TRBJ2-7, with D possibly being TRBD1 (5 bases). V dropped 1 base and J dropped 6 bases, with 14 bases sitting between them. The germline V gene has CDR1 SGDLS and CDR2 YYNGEE. This CDR3 contains 14 residues. This CDR3 reads CASSVNLGPREQYF. The CDR3 nucleotides read TGTGCCAGCAGCGTAAACCTGGGGCCGCGCGAGCAGTACTTC.

The rearrangement joins TRBV12-5 to TRBJ2-1; 12 positions match TRBD2. This CDR3 has 14 amino acids. V was clipped by 8 bases and J by 9 bases; unmatched bases: 8. Germline loops: CDR1 LGHNT, CDR2 FRNRAP. The CDR3 loop is CASSPSGRAGEQFF. CDR3 in DNA: TGTGCTAGTTCGCCTAGCGGGAGGGCCGGTGAGCAGTTCTTC.

J is TRBJ2-7 and V is TRBV3-1 (or the pseudogene TRBV3-2), with D unresolved. V lost 5 bases and J 6 bases, leaving 17 bases between the germline ends. CDR1 LGHDT and CDR2 YNNKEL come from the germline V gene (reference sequence). The CDR3 consists of 14 residues. CDR3 protein: CASSGYSGPREQYF. The CDR3 DNA sequence: TGTGCCAGCAGCGGTTACAGTGGGCCCCGCGAGCAGTACTTC.

This clone was seen once. The gene calls are TRBV6-5 and TRBJ2-7; TRBD1 matches at 7 bases. The CDR3 totals 14 residues. V was clipped by 2 bases and J by 4 bases; unmatched bases: 5. Per germline, CDR1 MNHEY and CDR2 SVGAGI. CDR3 in amino acids: CASSYGQGVYEQYF. CDR3 DNA: TGTGCCAGCAGTTACGGGCAGGGGGTGTACGAGCAGTACTTC.

The chain is built from TRBV29-1 and TRBJ1-2, with D tentatively TRBD1 (6 bases). Germline V gene sequence: CDR1 SQVTM, CDR2 ANQGSEA. The CDR3 spans 13 residues. Deletions cut 4 bases from V and 5 bases from J, with 14 bases between. The CDR3 loop is CSVVQGLIYGYTF. In nucleotides, the CDR3 is TGCAGCGTTGTACAGGGCCTTATTTATGGCTACACCTTC.

This clone was recorded only once. The junction does not match germline at one end; this may be a read error. The rearrangement joins TRBV7-2 to TRBJ2-3, with D unresolved. CDR1 is SGHTA, CDR2 FQGNSA, per germline. The CDR3 is made up of 12 amino acids. The DNA for the CDR3 is TGTGCCAGCAGCCCCCCGGGCAGGACCCACCAATTT. Encoded protein: CASSPPGRTHQF.

This clone was found once. The rearrangement uses TRBV6-7 and TRBJ1-1, with TRBD1 matching 7 bases. Being an ORF, TRBV6-7 has a function that is uncertain. The CDR3 runs 13 residues. The CDR3 sequence: CAERKGANTEAFF. In DNA, the CDR3 is TGTGCTGAACGAAAGGGGGCGAACACTGAAGCTTTCTTT.

The gene calls are TRBV11-2 and TRBJ2-7, with 12 bases lining up with TRBD2. Germline lookup yields CDR1 SGHAT and CDR2 FQNNGV. The J segment lost 7 bases and the V segment lost 5 bases, leaving 9 bases of the junction unmatched. CDR3 size: 15 residues. CDR3 sequence reads: CASSVPGLAGWEQYF. The CDR3 region has the DNA TGTGCCAGCAGCGTACCGGGACTAGCGGGTTGGGAGCAGTACTTC. Combining the CDR3 with reference TRBV11-2 and TRBJ2-7 gives the whole variable domain EAGVAQSPRYKIIEKRQSVAFWCNPISGHATLYWYQQILGQGPKLLIQFQNNGVVDDSQLPKDRFSAERLKGVDSTLKIQPAKLEDSAVYLCASSVPGLAGWEQYFGPGTRLTVT.

The chain carries TRBV4-1 and TRBJ1-2, with 7 bases lining up with TRBD1. Germline-derived CDR1 and CDR2 are MGHRA and YSYEKL. This CDR3 has 19 amino acids. Losses at the gene ends were 5 bases for V and 0 bases for J; bases not matched to a gene: 18. The CDR3 coding sequence is TGCGCCAGCAGCACCGGGACAGCTAACTCACTCCGGGCTAACTATGGCTACACCTTC. This translates into CASSTGTANSLRANYGYTF.

This chain uses TRBV11-2 with TRBJ1-2; the match to TRBD1 covers 8 bases. This CDR3 has 18 amino acids. The junction had 18 bases not matched to a gene; V was cut back by 2 bases and J by 7 bases. Germline V lookup: CDR1 SGHAT, CDR2 FQNNGV. The CDR3 region is CASSLIPGAQGAIGGYTF. The DNA for the CDR3 is TGTGCCAGCAGCTTAATCCCTGGAGCGCAGGGGGCTATCGGTGGCTACACCTTC.

The chain links TRBV24-1 to TRBJ1-1; D remains ambiguous. The CDR3 extends over 13 amino acids. Germline CDR1 reads KGHDR; CDR2 reads SFDVKD. The V end lost 3 bases, the J end lost 7 bases, and 11 bases lay between the germline ends. The CDR3 region has the DNA TGTGCCACCAGTGATCCGGACCGGGGTGAAGCTTTCTTT. This codes for CATSDPDRGEAFF.

The genes are TRBV2 and TRBJ2-7, with D maybe TRBD1 (6 bases). There are 14 residues in the CDR3. Trimming removed 5 bases from V and 2 bases from J, with 13 bases in between. Germline assignment: CDR1 SNHLY and CDR2 FYNNEI. CDR3 nucleotides: TGTGCCAGCAGTCTACAGGGCGCGACCTACGAGCAGTACTTC. It is translated as CASSLQGATYEQYF.

The V and J genes are TRBV5-5 and TRBJ1-2; 8 bases line up with TRBD1. Germline V gene data show CDR1 as SGHKS and CDR2 as YYEKEE (reference sequence). Trimming removed 5 bases from V and 10 bases from J; junction bases left unmatched: 7. CDR3 length: 12 residues. The CDR3 protein is CASSQSDRAYTF. The DNA for the CDR3 is TGTGCCAGCAGTCAATCGGACAGGGCCTACACCTTC.

The J gene is TRBJ1-5, the V gene TRBV4-3; D remains ambiguous. Germline assignment: CDR1 LGHNA and CDR2 YSLEER. The CDR3 totals 16 residues. V was clipped by 0 bases and J by 1 base, with 10 bases between them. CDR3 DNA: TGCGCCAGCAGCCAAGATCGGTATCGGAGCAATCAGCCCCAGCATTTT. It codes for CASSQDRYRSNQPQHF.

The chain is built from TRBV15 and TRBJ2-7; either TRBD1 or TRBD2 may fit D (5 bases each). The CDR3 extends over 14 amino acids. Deletions cut 4 bases from V and 0 bases from J, with 10 bases between. Germline V gene data show CDR1 as LNHNV and CDR2 as YYDKDF (reference sequence). Here the CDR3 reads CATSIWDGSYEQYF. CDR3 nucleotides: TGTGCCACCAGCATCTGGGACGGCTCCTACGAGCAGTACTTC. The complete variable domain, with remaining parts taken from reference TRBV15 and TRBJ2-7, reads DAMVIQNPRYQVTQFGKPVTLSCSQTLNHNVMYWYQQKSSQAPKLLFHYYDKDFNNEADTPDNFQSRRPNTSFCFLDIRSPGLGDTAMYLCATSIWDGSYEQYFGPGTRLTVT.